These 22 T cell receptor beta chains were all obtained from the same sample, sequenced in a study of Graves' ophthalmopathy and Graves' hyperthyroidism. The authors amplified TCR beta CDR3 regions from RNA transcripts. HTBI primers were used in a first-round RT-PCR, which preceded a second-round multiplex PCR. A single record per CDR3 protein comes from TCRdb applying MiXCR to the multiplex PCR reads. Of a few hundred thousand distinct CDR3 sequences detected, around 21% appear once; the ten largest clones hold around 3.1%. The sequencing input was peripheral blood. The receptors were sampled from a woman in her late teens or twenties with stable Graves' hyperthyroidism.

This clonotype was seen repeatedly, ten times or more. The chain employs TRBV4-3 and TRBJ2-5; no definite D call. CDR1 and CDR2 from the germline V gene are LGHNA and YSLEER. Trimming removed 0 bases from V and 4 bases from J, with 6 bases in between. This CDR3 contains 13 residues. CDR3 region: CASSQDVGETQYF. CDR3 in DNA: TGCGCCAGCAGCCAAGATGTGGGAGAGACCCAGTACTTC.

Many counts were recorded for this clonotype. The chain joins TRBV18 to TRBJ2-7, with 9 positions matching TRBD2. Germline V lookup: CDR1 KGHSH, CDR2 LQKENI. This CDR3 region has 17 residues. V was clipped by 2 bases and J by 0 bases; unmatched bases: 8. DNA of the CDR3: TGTGCCAGCTCACCAGTCATGACTAGCGGAGTCTCCTACGAGCAGTACTTC. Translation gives CASSPVMTSGVSYEQYF. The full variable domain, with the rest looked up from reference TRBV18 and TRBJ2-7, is NAGVMQNPRHLVRRRGQEARLRCSPMKGHSHVYWYRQLPEEGLKFMVYLQKENIIDESGMPKERFSAEFPKEGPSILRIQQVVRGDSAAYFCASSPVMTSGVSYEQYFGPGTRLTVT.

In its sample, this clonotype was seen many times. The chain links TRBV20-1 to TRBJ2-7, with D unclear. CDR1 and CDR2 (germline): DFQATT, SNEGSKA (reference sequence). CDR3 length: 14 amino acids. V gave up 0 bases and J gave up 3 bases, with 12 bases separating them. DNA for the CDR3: TGCAGTGCTAGAGAGGAGCAGGTATACTACGAGCAGTACTTC. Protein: CSAREEQVYYEQYF.

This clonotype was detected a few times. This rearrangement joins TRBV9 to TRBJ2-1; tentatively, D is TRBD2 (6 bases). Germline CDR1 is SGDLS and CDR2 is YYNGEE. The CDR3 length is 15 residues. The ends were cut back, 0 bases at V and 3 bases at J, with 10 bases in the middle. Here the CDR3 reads CASSVGTTGYNEQFF. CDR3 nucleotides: TGTGCCAGCAGCGTAGGGACTACGGGCTACAATGAGCAGTTCTTC.

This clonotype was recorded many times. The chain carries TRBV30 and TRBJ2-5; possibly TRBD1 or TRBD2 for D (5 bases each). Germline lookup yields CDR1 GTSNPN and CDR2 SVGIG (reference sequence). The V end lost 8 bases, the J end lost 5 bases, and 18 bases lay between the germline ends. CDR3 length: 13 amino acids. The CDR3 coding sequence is TGTGCCGGGGGAACCGGGCGGGCTGAGACCCAGTACTTC. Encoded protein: CAGGTGRAETQYF.

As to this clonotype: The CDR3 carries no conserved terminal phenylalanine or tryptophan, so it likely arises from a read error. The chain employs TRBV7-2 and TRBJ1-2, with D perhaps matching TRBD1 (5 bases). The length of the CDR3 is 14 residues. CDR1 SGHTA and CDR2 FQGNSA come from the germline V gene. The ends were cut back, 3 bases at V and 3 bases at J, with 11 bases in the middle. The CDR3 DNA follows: TGTGCCAGCAGCTTGGGGGTGGGGGACTATGGCTACACCTGC. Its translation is CASSLGVGDYGYTC.

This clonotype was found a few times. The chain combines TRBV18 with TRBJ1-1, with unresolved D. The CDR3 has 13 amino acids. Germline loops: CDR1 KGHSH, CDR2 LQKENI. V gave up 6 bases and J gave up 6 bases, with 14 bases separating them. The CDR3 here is CASSPRVVAEAFF. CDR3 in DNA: TGTGCCAGCTCGCCGCGCGTCGTGGCTGAAGCTTTCTTT.

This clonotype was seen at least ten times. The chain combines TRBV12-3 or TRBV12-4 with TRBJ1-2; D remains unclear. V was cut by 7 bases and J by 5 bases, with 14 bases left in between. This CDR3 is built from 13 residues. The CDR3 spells CASTNPALYGYTF. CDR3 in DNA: TGTGCCAGCACGAATCCCGCGCTGTATGGCTACACCTTC.

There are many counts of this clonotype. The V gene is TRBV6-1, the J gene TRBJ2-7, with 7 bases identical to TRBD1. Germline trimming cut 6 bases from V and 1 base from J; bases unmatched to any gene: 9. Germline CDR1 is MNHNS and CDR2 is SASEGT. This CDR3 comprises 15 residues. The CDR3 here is CASRGKQGVSYEQYF. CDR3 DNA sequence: TGTGCCAGCAGGGGCAAGCAGGGGGTTTCCTACGAGCAGTACTTC.

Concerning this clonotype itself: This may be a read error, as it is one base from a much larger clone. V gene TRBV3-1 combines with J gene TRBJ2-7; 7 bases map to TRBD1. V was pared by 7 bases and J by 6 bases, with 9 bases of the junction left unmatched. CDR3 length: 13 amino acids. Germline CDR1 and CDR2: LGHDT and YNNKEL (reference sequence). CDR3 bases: TGTGCCAGCATCAGGACAGGAGACAGCGAGCAGTACTTC. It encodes CASIRTGDSEQYF.

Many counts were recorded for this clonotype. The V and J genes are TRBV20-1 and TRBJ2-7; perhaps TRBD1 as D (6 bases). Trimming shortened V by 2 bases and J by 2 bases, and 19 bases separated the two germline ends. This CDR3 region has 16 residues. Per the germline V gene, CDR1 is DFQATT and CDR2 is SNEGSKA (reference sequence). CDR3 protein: CSARTLGDRPPYEQYF. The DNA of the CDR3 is TGCAGTGCTAGAACGTTAGGAGACAGGCCCCCCTACGAGCAGTACTTC.

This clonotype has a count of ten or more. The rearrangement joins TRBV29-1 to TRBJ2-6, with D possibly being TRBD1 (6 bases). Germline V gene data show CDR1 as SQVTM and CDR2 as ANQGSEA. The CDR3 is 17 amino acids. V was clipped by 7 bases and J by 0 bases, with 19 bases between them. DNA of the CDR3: TGCAGCGACCAACAGGGAGAGGAGCTCTCTGGGGCCAACGTCCTGACTTTC. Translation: CSDQQGEELSGANVLTF. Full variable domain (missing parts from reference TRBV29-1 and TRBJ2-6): SAVISQKPSRDICQRGTSLTIQCQVDSQVTMMFWYRQQPGQSLTLIATANQGSEATYESGFVIDKFPISRPNLTFSTLTVSNMSPEDSSIYLCSDQQGEELSGANVLTFGAGSRLTVL.

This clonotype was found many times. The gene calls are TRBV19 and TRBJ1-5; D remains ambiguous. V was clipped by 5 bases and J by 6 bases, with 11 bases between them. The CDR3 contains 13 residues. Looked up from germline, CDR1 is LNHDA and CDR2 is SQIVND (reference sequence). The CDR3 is CASSDTGGQPQHF. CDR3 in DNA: TGTGCCAGTAGTGACACCGGCGGTCAGCCCCAGCATTTT.

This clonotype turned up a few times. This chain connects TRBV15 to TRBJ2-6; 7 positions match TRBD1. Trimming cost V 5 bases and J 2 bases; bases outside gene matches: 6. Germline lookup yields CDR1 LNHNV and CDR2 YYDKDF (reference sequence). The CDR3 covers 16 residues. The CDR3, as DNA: TGTGCCACCAGCGCCGAGACAGGGACTGGGGCCAACGTCCTGACTTTC. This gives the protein CATSAETGTGANVLTF.

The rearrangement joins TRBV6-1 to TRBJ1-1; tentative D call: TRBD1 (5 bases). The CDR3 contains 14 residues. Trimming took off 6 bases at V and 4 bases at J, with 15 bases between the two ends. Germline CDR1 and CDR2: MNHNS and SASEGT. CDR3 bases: TGTGCCAGCAGGCTAGAGAGGGGTTCCACTGAAGCTTTCTTT. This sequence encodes CASRLERGSTEAFF.

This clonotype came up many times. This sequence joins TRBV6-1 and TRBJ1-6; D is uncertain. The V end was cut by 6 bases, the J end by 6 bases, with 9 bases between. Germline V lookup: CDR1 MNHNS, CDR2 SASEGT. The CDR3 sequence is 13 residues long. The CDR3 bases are TGTGCCAGCAGACGGGATATTAATTCACCCCTCCACTTT. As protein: CASRRDINSPLHF.

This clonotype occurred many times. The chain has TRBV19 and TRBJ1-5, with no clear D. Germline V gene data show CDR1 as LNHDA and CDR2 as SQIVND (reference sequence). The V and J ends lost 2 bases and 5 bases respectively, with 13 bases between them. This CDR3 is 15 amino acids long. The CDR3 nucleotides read TGTGCCAGTAGTATACTCGGCAGGATAGATCAGCCCCAGCATTTT. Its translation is CASSILGRIDQPQHF.

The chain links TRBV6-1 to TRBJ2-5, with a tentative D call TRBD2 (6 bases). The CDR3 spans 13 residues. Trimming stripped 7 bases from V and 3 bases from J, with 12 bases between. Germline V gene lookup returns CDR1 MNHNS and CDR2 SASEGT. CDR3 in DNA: TGTGCCAGCACCGGAGGGGCAGAAGAGACCCAGTACTTC. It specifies CASTGGAEETQYF.

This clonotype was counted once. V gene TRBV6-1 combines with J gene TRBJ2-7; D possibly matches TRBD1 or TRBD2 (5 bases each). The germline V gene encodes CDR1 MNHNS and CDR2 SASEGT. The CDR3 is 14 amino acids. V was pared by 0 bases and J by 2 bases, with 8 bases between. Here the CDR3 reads CASSEAQGPYEQYF. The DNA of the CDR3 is TGTGCCAGCAGTGAAGCGCAGGGACCCTACGAGCAGTACTTC.

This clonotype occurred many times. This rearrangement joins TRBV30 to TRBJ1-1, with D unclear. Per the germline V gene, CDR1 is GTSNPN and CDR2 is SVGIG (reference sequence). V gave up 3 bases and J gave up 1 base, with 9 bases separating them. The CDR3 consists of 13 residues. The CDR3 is CAWRSSGNTEAFF. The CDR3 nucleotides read TGTGCCTGGAGGTCATCTGGGAACACTGAAGCTTTCTTT. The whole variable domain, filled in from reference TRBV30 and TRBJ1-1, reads SQTIHQWPATLVQPVGSPLSLECTVEGTSNPNLYWYRQAAGRGLQLLFYSVGIGQISSEVPQNLSASRPQDRQFILSSKKLLLSDSGFYLCAWRSSGNTEAFFGQGTRLTVV.

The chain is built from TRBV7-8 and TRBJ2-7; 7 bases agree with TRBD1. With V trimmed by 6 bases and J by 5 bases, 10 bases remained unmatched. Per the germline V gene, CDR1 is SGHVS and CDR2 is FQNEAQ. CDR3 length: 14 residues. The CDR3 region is CASSWGQTGNEQYF. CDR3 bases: TGTGCCAGCAGTTGGGGCCAGACAGGGAACGAGCAGTACTTC.

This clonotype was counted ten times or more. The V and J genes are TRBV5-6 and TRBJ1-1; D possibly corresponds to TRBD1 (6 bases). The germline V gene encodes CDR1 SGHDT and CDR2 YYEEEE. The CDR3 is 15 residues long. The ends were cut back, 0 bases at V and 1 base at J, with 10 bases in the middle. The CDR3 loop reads CASSLGGRGNTEAFF. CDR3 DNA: TGTGCCAGCAGCTTGGGCGGCAGGGGGAACACTGAAGCTTTCTTT.